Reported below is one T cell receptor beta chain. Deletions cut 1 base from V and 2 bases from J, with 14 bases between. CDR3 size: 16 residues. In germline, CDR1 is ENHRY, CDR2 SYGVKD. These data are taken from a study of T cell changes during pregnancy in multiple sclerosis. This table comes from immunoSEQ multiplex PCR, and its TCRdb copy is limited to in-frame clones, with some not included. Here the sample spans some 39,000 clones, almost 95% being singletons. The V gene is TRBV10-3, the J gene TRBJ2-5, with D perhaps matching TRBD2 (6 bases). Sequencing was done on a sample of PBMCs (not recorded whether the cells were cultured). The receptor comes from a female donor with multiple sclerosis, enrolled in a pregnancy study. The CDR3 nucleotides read TGTGCCATCAGTGAGTTTGGTAGCGGAGGACAAGAGACCCAGTACTTC. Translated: CAISEFGSGGQETQYF.